Listed below are T cell receptor beta chains from one sample, sequenced in a study of Ad26.COV2.S vaccination and SARS-CoV-2 variants. Sequencing used immunoSEQ multiplex PCR; TCRdb keeps in-frame clones, though not all of them. The sample yields some 640,000 clones, approximately 88% seen once. Material: peripheral blood, obtained in a trial of Ad26.COV2.S vaccine versus placebo. These receptor sequences come from a person aged 18 to 65 who received the Ad26.COV2.S COVID-19 vaccine or a placebo. Both conserved end residues are part of each CDR3. Each record gives: D gene, V gene, clone size, J gene, CDR3 DNA, CDR3 protein. The D gene is left open where the match is weak. Clone size is not always given. Where it is, it says once, few, many or a class for expanded clones.

NA,TRBV18,NA,TRBJ2-7,TGTGCCAGCTCACCCCCAAGCCTCCCCTCCTACGAGCAGTACTTC,CASSPPSLPSYEQYF
NA,TRBV7-9,NA,TRBJ1-6,TGTGCCAGCAGCTTGGAGTATAATTCACCCCTCCACTTT,CASSLEYNSPLHF
NA,TRBV12-5,NA,TRBJ2-6,TGTGCTAGTGGTATAGGTGACGGGAGCTCTGGGGCCAACGTCCTGACTTTC,CASGIGDGSSGANVLTF
NA,TRBV15,few,TRBJ1-2,TGTGCCACCAGCAGAGTGGCAGGGAACTATGGCTACACCTTC,CATSRVAGNYGYTF
TRBD2,TRBV27,NA,TRBJ2-7,TGTGCCAGCAGCCTTATCGGGGGGTCCTTTGAGCAGTACTTC,CASSLIGGSFEQYF
TRBD1,TRBV3-1/TRBV3-2,NA,TRBJ1-4,TGTGCCAGCAGCCAAGATTACCCAGGGGGCCACGCAACTAATGAAAAACTGTTTTTT,CASSQDYPGGHATNEKLFF
TRBD1,TRBV5-6,once,TRBJ1-4,TGTGCCAGCAGCTTGAGGGTCGGGACAGTTAATGAAAAACTGTTTTTT,CASSLRVGTVNEKLFF
NA,TRBV27,NA,TRBJ1-5,TGTGCCAGCAGTTTATCTAGCAGGCCTAGCAATCAGCCCCAGCATTTT,CASSLSSRPSNQPQHF
NA,TRBV5-6,NA,TRBJ2-6,TGTGCCAGCAGCTTGGGGTCTGGGGCCAACGTCCTGACTTTC,CASSLGSGANVLTF
NA,TRBV2,NA,TRBJ1-5,TGTGCCAGCAATGGGGCAGGGGGCAATCAGCCCCAGCATTTT,CASNGAGGNQPQHF
NA,TRBV6-6,NA,TRBJ1-2,TGTGCCAGCAGCGAACAGGGACTAGATGGCTACACCTTC,CASSEQGLDGYTF